Listed here are 8 T cell receptor beta chains from one sample, sequenced in a study of T cells after yellow fever vaccination. TCRdb used MiXCR to reprocess the 5' RACE reads, holding one entry per CDR3 protein. The data contain about 370,000 distinct CDR3 sequences, roughly 10% of them singletons. Sequenced here: PBMCs, sampled on the day of the first yellow fever vaccination. These receptors all come from a man between 18 and 29 years old who received the YFV17D yellow fever vaccine.

V is TRBV9 and J is TRBJ1-2; unclear D gene. CDR1 is SGDLS and CDR2 is YYNGEE in the germline V gene. The V and J ends lost 5 bases and 4 bases respectively, with 27 bases between them. This CDR3 region has 18 residues. In nucleotides, the CDR3 is TGTGCCAGCAGGCCACGGCTGGGTGGTGGCCAGAAACGCTATGGCTACACCTTC. Its translation: CASRPRLGGGQKRYGYTF.

The genes are TRBV3-1 and TRBJ1-2; the D is unclear. The CDR3 consists of 14 residues. The germline gives CDR1 LGHDT, CDR2 YNNKEL (reference sequence). V lost 0 bases and J 3 bases, leaving 8 bases between the germline ends. CDR3 sequence (DNA): TGTGCCAGCAGCCAAGACAGCGGGGACTATGGCTACACCTTC. Translation gives CASSQDSGDYGYTF.

The gene calls are TRBV5-1 and TRBJ2-2, with D possibly being TRBD2 (6 bases). The CDR3 length is 16 residues. Between the trimmed V and J ends, which lost 3 bases and 5 bases, there was a span of 17 bases. Per the germline V gene, CDR1 is SGHRS and CDR2 is YFSETQ. CDR3 residues: CASSWGLGLGTGELFF. The CDR3 nucleotides read TGCGCCAGCAGCTGGGGACTCGGGCTGGGAACCGGGGAGCTGTTTTTT. The whole variable domain, remainder taken from reference TRBV5-1 and TRBJ2-2, is KAGVTQTPRYLIKTRGQQVTLSCSPISGHRSVSWYQQTPGQGLQFLFEYFSETQRNKGNFPGRFSGRQFSNSRSEMNVSTLELGDSALYLCASSWGLGLGTGELFFGEGSRLTVL.

This clonotype has just a few counts. The chain has TRBV29-1 and TRBJ2-7, with D perhaps matching TRBD2 (6 bases). The CDR3 runs 14 residues. V was cut by 3 bases and J by 3 bases, with 15 bases left in between. Germline-derived CDR1 and CDR2 are SQVTM and ANQGSEA. CDR3 amino acids: CSVERGGPHYEQYF. DNA for the CDR3: TGCAGCGTTGAGCGGGGTGGCCCCCACTACGAGCAGTACTTC.

This clonotype was seen a handful of times. The gene calls are TRBV20-1 and TRBJ2-3, with D perhaps matching TRBD2 (5 bases). CDR1 and CDR2 (germline): DFQATT, SNEGSKA (reference sequence). This CDR3 has 14 residues. Trimming pared 2 bases from V and 2 bases from J, leaving 11 bases between. Here the CDR3 reads CSARTSTNTDTQYF. DNA of the CDR3: TGCAGTGCTAGAACTTCGACTAACACAGATACGCAGTATTTT.

J is TRBJ2-1 and V is TRBV4-3, with TRBD2 matching 9 bases. CDR1 and CDR2 (germline): LGHNA, YSLEER. J gave up 2 bases and V 2 bases, and 4 bases lay outside the gene matches. CDR3 length: 16 residues. The CDR3 DNA is TGCGCCAGCAGCCAAACCGGGACTAGCACCTACAATGAGCAGTTCTTC. Translating gives CASSQTGTSTYNEQFF.

The chain joins TRBV6-1 to TRBJ2-3, with 13 nucleotides matching TRBD2. Looked up from germline, CDR1 is MNHNS and CDR2 is SASEGT. Trimming removed 4 bases from V and 6 bases from J; junction bases left unmatched: 7. The CDR3 is 16 residues long. This CDR3 is CASSAGLAGVLDTQYF. The CDR3 coding sequence is TGTGCCAGCAGTGCCGGACTAGCGGGGGTCCTGGATACGCAGTATTTT.

This clonotype turned up a few times. The chain links TRBV6-5 to TRBJ1-1; 7 bases map to TRBD1. The CDR3 consists of 14 residues. J lost 11 bases, V lost 1 base, and 10 bases had no gene match. From germline, CDR1 is MNHEY and CDR2 SVGAGI. The CDR3 region is CASSYLDRPRVAFF. Here the CDR3 DNA reads TGTGCCAGCAGTTACTTGGACAGGCCCAGAGTGGCTTTCTTT.